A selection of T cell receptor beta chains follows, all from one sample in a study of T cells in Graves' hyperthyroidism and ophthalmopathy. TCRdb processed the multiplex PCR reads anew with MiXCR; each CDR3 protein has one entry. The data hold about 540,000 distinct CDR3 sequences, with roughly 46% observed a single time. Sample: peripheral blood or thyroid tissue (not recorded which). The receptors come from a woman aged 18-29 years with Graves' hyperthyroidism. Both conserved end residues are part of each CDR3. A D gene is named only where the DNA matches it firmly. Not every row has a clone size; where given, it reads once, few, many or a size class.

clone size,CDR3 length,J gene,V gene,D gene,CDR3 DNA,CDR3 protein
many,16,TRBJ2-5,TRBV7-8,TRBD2,TGTGCCAGCAGCTTAGCGACTAGCCTCGGCGGAGAGACCCAGTACTTC,CASSLATSLGGETQYF
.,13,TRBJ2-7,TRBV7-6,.,TGCGCCAGCAGCTTGCGGGGTCCGGGGGAGCAGTACTTC,CASSLRGPGEQYF
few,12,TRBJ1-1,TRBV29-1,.,TGCAGCGTCTTCAGGGATAGCACTGAAGCTTTCTTT,CSVFRDSTEAFF
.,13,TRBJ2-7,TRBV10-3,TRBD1,TGTGCCACAACCGGGACAGGGAGACACGAGCAGTACTTC,CATTGTGRHEQYF
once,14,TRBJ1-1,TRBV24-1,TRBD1,TGTGCCAGCTCAGGACAGGAGAAGAACACTGAAGCTTTCTTT,CASSGQEKNTEAFF
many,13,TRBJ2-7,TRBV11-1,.,TGTGCCAGCTCGGGGGGCTCAGACCACGAGCAGTACTTC,CASSGGSDHEQYF
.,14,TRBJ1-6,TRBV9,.,TGTGCCAGCAGCGTAGGGGGGGCGCGTTCACCCCTCCACTTT,CASSVGGARSPLHF
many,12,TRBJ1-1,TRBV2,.,TGTGCCAGTTGTAGAGCCGTAGGGTGGGCTTTCTTT,CASCRAVGWAFF
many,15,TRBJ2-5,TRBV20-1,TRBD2,TGCAGTGCTGAAACCCCTAGCGGGGACCAAGAGACCCAGTACTTC,CSAETPSGDQETQYF
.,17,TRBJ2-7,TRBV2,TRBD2,TGTGCCAGCCTAGGCCCCGGACTAGCGGGTCTCTCCTACGAGCAGTACTTC,CASLGPGLAGLSYEQYF
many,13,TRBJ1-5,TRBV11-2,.,TGTGCCAGCAGCTTAAGCAGCAATCAGCCCCAGCATTTT,CASSLSSNQPQHF
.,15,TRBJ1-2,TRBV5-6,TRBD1,TGTGCCAGCAGCTTCGGGACAGGTCTCGCGTATGGCTACACCTTC,CASSFGTGLAYGYTF
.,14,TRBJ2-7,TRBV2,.,TGTGCCAGCAGCTCGGGGGTTTCGTGGGACGAGCAGTACTTC,CASSSGVSWDEQYF
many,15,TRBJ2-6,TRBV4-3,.,TGCGCCAGCAGCGCCTTTAACTCTGGGGCCAACGTCCTGACTTTC,CASSAFNSGANVLTF
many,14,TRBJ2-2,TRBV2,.,TGTGCCACCTCGGGCAGGGCGAACACCGGGGAGCTGTTTTTT,CATSGRANTGELFF
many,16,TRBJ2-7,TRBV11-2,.,TGTGCCAGCAGCTCAGGGGGTAGCGGATTCTCCTACGAGCAGTACTTC,CASSSGGSGFSYEQYF
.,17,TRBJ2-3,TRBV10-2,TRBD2,TGCGCCAGCACAAAAGGGACTAGCGGGACTCGGGCAGATACGCAGTATTTT,CASTKGTSGTRADTQYF
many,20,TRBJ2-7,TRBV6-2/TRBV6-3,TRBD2,TGTGCCAGCAGTTACGGTCTCGGGACTAGCGGGAGGCTGCCCTCCTACGAGCAGTACTTC,CASSYGLGTSGRLPSYEQYF
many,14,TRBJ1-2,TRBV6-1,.,TGTGCCAGCAGTGAAAGGGAAGTACTGCCGGGCTACACCTTC,CASSEREVLPGYTF
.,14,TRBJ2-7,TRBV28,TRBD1,TGTGCCAGCAGTTTAGACAGGGAAGACCACGAGCAGTACTTC,CASSLDREDHEQYF
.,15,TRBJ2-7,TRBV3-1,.,TGTGCCAGCAGCCAAGACAGGGGCCTATTCTACGAGCAGTACTTC,CASSQDRGLFYEQYF
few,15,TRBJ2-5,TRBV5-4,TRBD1,TGTGCCAGCACCCGGCCAGGGGGAGTTGTCCAGACCCAGTACTTC,CASTRPGGVVQTQYF
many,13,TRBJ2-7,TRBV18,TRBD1,TGTGCCAGCAGTTTAAGGACAGGGGACGAGCAGTACTTC,CASSLRTGDEQYF
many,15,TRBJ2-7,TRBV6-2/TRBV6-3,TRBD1,TGTGCCAGCAGTTTGACCGGGACAGGGCCCTACGAGCAGTACTTC,CASSLTGTGPYEQYF
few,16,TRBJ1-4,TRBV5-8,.,TGTGCCAGCAGCCTAAACTCTAGGAGGGGTAATGAAAAACTGTTTTTT,CASSLNSRRGNEKLFF
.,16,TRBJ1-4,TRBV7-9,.,TGTGCCAGCAGCCCTCGTCCCGGGACTAAGCGTGAAAAACTGTTTTTT,CASSPRPGTKREKLFF
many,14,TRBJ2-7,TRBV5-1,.,TGCGCCAGCAGCTGGGAGGTGAGCTCCTACGAGCAGTACTTC,CASSWEVSSYEQYF
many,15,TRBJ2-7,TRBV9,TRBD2,TGTGCCAGCAGCGTAGCTAGCGGGAGCTTCTACGAGCAGTACTTC,CASSVASGSFYEQYF